What follows are 26 T cell receptor beta chains derived from one specimen sequenced in a study of T cells in Graves' hyperthyroidism and ophthalmopathy. TCR beta CDR3 regions were amplified from RNA transcripts. The study used the HTBI primer set for a first-round RT-PCR of the TCR CDR3. One entry per CDR3 protein results from TCRdb running MiXCR on the multiplex PCR reads. This table has some 560,000 distinct CDR3 sequences, approximately 14% appearing once. The sample taken for sequencing was blood. The receptors derive from a woman under 40 with Graves' hyperthyroidism.

This clonotype was counted at least ten times. The CDR3, as DNA: TGTGCCAGCAGTTTGCACCTTAGCGGGAGTGATTCCTACGAGCAGTACTTC. Translated, it gives CASSLHLSGSDSYEQYF. The genes are TRBV6-1 and TRBJ2-7; 9 bases agree with TRBD2. The length of the CDR3 is 17 residues. Germline assignment: CDR1 MNHNS and CDR2 SASEGT. V gave up 5 bases and J gave up 1 base; unmatched junction bases: 12.

Only a few counts were recorded for this clonotype. The J gene is TRBJ1-5, the V gene TRBV9; 7 bases align to TRBD1. CDR1 SGDLS and CDR2 YYNGEE come from the germline V gene. The CDR3 spans 15 residues. J gave up 3 bases and V 0 bases, and 3 bases lay outside the gene matches. This CDR3 is CASSVAGTDNQPQHF. For the CDR3, the DNA is TGTGCCAGCAGCGTAGCCGGGACAGACAATCAGCCCCAGCATTTT.

This clonotype has just a few counts. This chain connects TRBV12-3 or TRBV12-4 to TRBJ2-3, with a possible D match to TRBD2 (6 bases). V lost 7 bases and J lost 2, with 13 bases in between. The length of the CDR3 is 14 residues. The CDR3 protein is CASKRTTHTDTQYF. The CDR3 DNA follows: TGTGCCAGCAAACGGACTACACACACAGATACGCAGTATTTT.

This chain links TRBV10-3 with TRBJ2-3, with TRBD1 identical over 8 bases. This CDR3 is built from 15 residues. With 5 bases clipped from V and 0 bases from J, the junction kept 4 bases outside the gene matches. Germline values: CDR1 ENHRY, CDR2 SYGVKD. CDR3 residues: CAISSTGGSTDTQYF. For the CDR3, the DNA is TGTGCCATCAGTTCCACAGGGGGTAGCACAGATACGCAGTATTTT.

In its sample, this clonotype was seen many times. V is TRBV12-5 and J is TRBJ1-1; D not resolved. The length of the CDR3 is 15 residues. Per germline, CDR1 LGHNT and CDR2 FRNRAP. Trimming removed 0 bases at V and 1 base at J, with 9 bases between. CDR3 amino acids: CASGLVRPQNTEAFF. CDR3 sequence (DNA): TGTGCTAGTGGTTTGGTACGCCCACAGAACACTGAAGCTTTCTTT.

This clonotype was counted only a few times. The V and J genes are TRBV9 and TRBJ2-2; D is tentatively TRBD1 or TRBD2 (5 bases each). The CDR3 extends over 15 amino acids. Trimming removed 1 base from V and 4 bases from J, with 11 bases in between. Germline CDR1 reads SGDLS; CDR2 reads YYNGEE. This chain's CDR3 is CASSVPGGGTGELFF. The CDR3 nucleotides read TGTGCCAGCAGCGTACCGGGTGGGGGCACCGGGGAGCTGTTTTTT.

Concerning this clonotype itself: This may be a read error, as it is one base from a much larger clone. The chain joins TRBV20-1 to TRBJ1-1; D uncertain. The CDR3 is made up of 11 amino acids. Germline loops: CDR1 DFQATT, CDR2 SNEGSKA (reference sequence). CDR3 protein: CGAPVNTEAFF. CDR3 DNA sequence: TGCGGTGCGCCCGTTAACACTGAAGCTTTCTTT.

The rearrangement joins TRBV5-1 to TRBJ1-2, with TRBD1 identical over 11 bases. Germline V lookup: CDR1 SGHRS, CDR2 YFSETQ. The CDR3 totals 15 residues. V dropped 1 base and J dropped 3; count of bases not matched to a gene: 2. The CDR3 DNA is TGCGCCAGCAGCTTGTGGGGACAGGGGGACTATGGCTACACCTTC. Protein product: CASSLWGQGDYGYTF.

The sample holds many counts of this clonotype. V is TRBV6-1 and J is TRBJ2-1, with 11 bases lining up with TRBD2. There are 15 residues in the CDR3. The V segment lost 5 bases and the J segment 9 bases; nucleotides outside the gene matches: 9. The germline V gene encodes CDR1 MNHNS and CDR2 SASEGT. In DNA, the CDR3 is TGTGCCAGCAGTCCTATTAGCGGGAGGGCCGGTGAGCAGTTCTTC. Protein product: CASSPISGRAGEQFF.

This clonotype was picked up many times. V and J are TRBV6-1 and TRBJ2-2, with 9 bases identical to TRBD2. Germline values: CDR1 MNHNS, CDR2 SASEGT. The CDR3 totals 17 residues. Losses at the gene ends were 5 bases for V and 3 bases for J; bases not matched to a gene: 10. CDR3 sequence (DNA): TGTGCCAGCAGTTACGTTGCTTTAGCGGGAGACACCGGGGAGCTGTTTTTT. Its protein product is CASSYVALAGDTGELFF.

This clonotype was observed at least ten times. CDR3 loop: CASSFSRENQETQYF. The CDR3 coding sequence is TGTGCCAGCAGTTTTTCCAGGGAGAACCAAGAGACCCAGTACTTC. This chain uses TRBV27 with TRBJ2-5, with D perhaps being TRBD1 or TRBD2 (5 bases each). CDR1 MNHEY and CDR2 SMNVEV come from the germline V gene (reference sequence). V dropped 3 bases and J dropped 0 bases, with 11 bases sitting between them. The CDR3 is made up of 15 amino acids.

The sample holds many counts of this clonotype. The CDR3 DNA sequence: TGCGCCAGCAGCCTGCTGGATGAGGACACTGAAGCTTTCTTT. This translates into CASSLLDEDTEAFF. This sequence joins TRBV5-1 and TRBJ1-1; D unclear. This CDR3 is 14 amino acids long. V was trimmed by 4 bases and J by 3 bases, leaving 13 bases between them. The V gene's germline CDR1 is SGHRS and CDR2 YFSETQ.

In its sample, this clonotype was seen a few times. The chain carries TRBV7-2 and TRBJ1-4; D is unresolved. Germline V gene data show CDR1 as SGHTA and CDR2 as FQGNSA. This CDR3 is 16 amino acids long. V shed 1 base and J shed 2 bases, with 11 bases lying between them. The CDR3 DNA reads TGTGCCAGCAGCTTAGGCCACACGGGGACTAATGAAAAACTGTTTTTT. Its protein is CASSLGHTGTNEKLFF. The entire variable domain, with the rest obtained from reference TRBV7-2 and TRBJ1-4, is as follows: GAGVSQSPSNKVTEKGKDVELRCDPISGHTALYWYRQSLGQGLEFLIYFQGNSAPDKSGLPSDRFSAERTGGSVSTLTIQRTQQEDSAVYLCASSLGHTGTNEKLFFGSGTQLSVL.

Ten or more counts support this clonotype. The CDR3 bases are TGTGCCAGCAGCGTAGATTGGGGGGATCAAGAGACCCAGTACTTC. It codes for CASSVDWGDQETQYF. The gene calls are TRBV9 and TRBJ2-5; tentatively, D is TRBD2 (6 bases). The CDR3 is 15 residues long. V lost 0 bases to trimming and J lost 2 bases, with 11 bases between them. The germline V gene has CDR1 SGDLS and CDR2 YYNGEE.

There are a few counts of this clonotype. This may stem from a read error, because a much larger clone lies one nucleotide away. This rearrangement joins TRBV7-9 to TRBJ2-7, with D perhaps TRBD1 (5 bases). Per germline, CDR1 SEHNR and CDR2 FQNEAQ (reference sequence). CDR3 length: 14 residues. Trimming left V 3 bases short and J 7 bases short, with 16 bases between. This chain's CDR3 is CASSLRQHSNEQYF. As DNA, the CDR3 is TGTGCCAGCAGCTTGCGACAGCATAGTAATGAGCAGTACTTC.

This clonotype was seen more than once but under ten times. The chain uses TRBV10-3 and TRBJ2-7; a weak D match, TRBD1 (7 bases). Trimming removed 6 bases at V and 6 bases at J, with 15 bases between. Per the germline V gene, CDR1 is ENHRY and CDR2 is SYGVKD. The CDR3 spans 13 residues. The CDR3 loop reads CAIRGQAEGEQYF. CDR3 nucleotides: TGTGCCATCAGAGGACAGGCGGAGGGCGAGCAGTACTTC.

This clonotype was counted ten times or more. This rearrangement joins TRBV20-1 to TRBJ2-3; the D is unclear. Germline V gene data show CDR1 as DFQATT and CDR2 as SNEGSKA (reference sequence). The V end was cut by 0 bases, the J end by 4 bases, with 11 bases between. This CDR3 region has 14 residues. The chain's CDR3 is CSARDTARADTQYF. In DNA form, the CDR3 reads TGCAGTGCTAGAGATACGGCAAGGGCAGATACGCAGTATTTT.

The rearrangement links TRBV6-2 or TRBV6-3 to TRBJ2-2; D tentatively fits TRBD1 or TRBD2 (5 bases each). CDR3 length equals 16 residues. Germline CDR1 and CDR2: MNHEY and SVGEGT. Trimming removed 4 bases at V and 5 bases at J, with 17 bases between. The chain's CDR3 is CASSSPGGSGTGELFF. Here the CDR3 DNA reads TGTGCCAGCAGTTCTCCTGGGGGTTCCGGGACCGGGGAGCTGTTTTTT.

There are many counts of this clonotype. In nucleotides, the CDR3 is TGTGCCTGGAGCCAGGACAGGGTCAGCTACGAGCAGTACTTC. It yields the protein CAWSQDRVSYEQYF. The chain carries TRBV30 and TRBJ2-7, with 8 bases fitting TRBD1. The length of the CDR3 is 14 residues. The junction had 7 bases not matched to a gene; V was cut back by 3 bases and J by 3 bases. The germline CDR1 and CDR2 sequences are GTSNPN and SVGIG (reference sequence).

V usage is TRBV12-3 or TRBV12-4 and J usage is TRBJ2-7, with 14 positions matching TRBD2. The CDR3 length is 15 residues. V trimming: 5 bases; J trimming: 5 bases; junction bases outside the gene matches: 5. CDR3 amino acids: CASSRLAGGGNEQYF. The DNA for the CDR3 is TGTGCCAGCAGTAGACTAGCGGGAGGGGGAAACGAGCAGTACTTC.

This clonotype was counted ten times or more. The chain joins TRBV28 to TRBJ2-7, with D perhaps TRBD1 (7 bases). The germline CDR1 and CDR2 sequences are MDHEN and SYDVKM. The CDR3 covers 16 residues. V gave up 4 bases and J gave up 4 bases, with 20 bases separating them. The CDR3 coding sequence is TGTGCCAGCAGTTACCGTAGGGGGCTAGCGTTATACGAGCAGTACTTC. It is translated as CASSYRRGLALYEQYF. The entire variable domain, with the rest obtained from reference TRBV28 and TRBJ2-7, is as follows: DVKVTQSSRYLVKRTGEKVFLECVQDMDHENMFWYRQDPGLGLRLIYFSYDVKMKEKGDIPEGYSVSREKKERFSLILESASTNQTSMYLCASSYRRGLALYEQYFGPGTRLTVT.

This clonotype was detected many times. V gene TRBV28 combines with J gene TRBJ1-4; D is ambiguous. CDR3 size: 13 residues. V was pared by 4 bases and J by 8 bases, with 11 bases between. Germline V CDR1 and CDR2: MDHEN, SYDVKM. The CDR3 reads CASSSLIREKLFF. The CDR3 nucleotides are TGTGCCAGCAGTTCCCTTATCAGGGAAAAACTGTTTTTT. The full variable domain, with the rest looked up from reference TRBV28 and TRBJ1-4, is DVKVTQSSRYLVKRTGEKVFLECVQDMDHENMFWYRQDPGLGLRLIYFSYDVKMKEKGDIPEGYSVSREKKERFSLILESASTNQTSMYLCASSSLIREKLFFGSGTQLSVL.

This clonotype was counted a few times. The V call is TRBV6-1, the J call TRBJ1-2; 7 bases agree with TRBD1. Germline V gene lookup returns CDR1 MNHNS and CDR2 SASEGT. The CDR3 length is 14 residues. V lost 5 bases to trimming and J lost 5 bases; unmatched junction nucleotides: 8. CDR3 in DNA: TGTGCCAGCAGTCAGGGGGGGCCTACGTATGGCTACACCTTC. It specifies CASSQGGPTYGYTF.

The chain recombines TRBV5-1 with TRBJ1-2; TRBD1 matches 7 bases. Trimming cost V 0 bases and J 5 bases; bases outside gene matches: 7. The CDR3 is 15 residues long. Germline CDR1 SGHRS, CDR2 YFSETQ. CDR3 amino acids: CASSLGQGLAYGYTF. CDR3 in DNA: TGCGCCAGCAGCTTGGGACAGGGCCTCGCTTATGGCTACACCTTC.

The chain combines TRBV7-9 with TRBJ2-1; 8 bases are a match to TRBD1. Germline loops: CDR1 SEHNR, CDR2 FQNEAQ (reference sequence). The CDR3 loop spans 16 amino acids. Germline trimming cut 4 bases from V and 8 bases from J; bases unmatched to any gene: 13. CDR3 coding DNA: TGTGCCAGCAGCTCAATTCTAAGCGGACAGGGCGATGAGCAGTTCTTC. Translated: CASSSILSGQGDEQFF. Full variable domain (missing parts from reference TRBV7-9 and TRBJ2-1): DTGVSQNPRHKITKRGQNVTFRCDPISEHNRLYWYRQTLGQGPEFLTYFQNEAQLEKSRLLSDRFSAERPKGSFSTLEIQRTEQGDSAMYLCASSSILSGQGDEQFFGPGTRLTVL.

This clonotype showed up many times. The CDR3 sequence is CASTSRGYQETQYF. The CDR3, as DNA: TGTGCCAGCACCTCCCGGGGGTACCAAGAGACCCAGTACTTC. The V gene is TRBV7-8, the J gene TRBJ2-5; TRBD2 is a possible D gene (6 bases). The CDR3 length is 14 residues. V shed 7 bases and J shed 0 bases, with 12 bases lying between them. Germline lookup yields CDR1 SGHVS and CDR2 FQNEAQ.